The 15 T cell receptor beta chains below all came from one sample that was sequenced in a study of beta chain features in type 1 diabetes. The whole isolated RNA underwent reverse transcription, so sequencing captured expressed TCRB transcripts. The repertoire was sequenced with immunoSEQ multiplex PCR; TCRdb's copy has only in-frame clones and lacks some. The sample has about 900,000 clones, roughly a sixth seen once; the top ten hold roughly 0.025%. The material sequenced was naive CD4+ T cells from blood. Source of these receptors: a woman younger than 35 in good health.

This chain uses TRBV14 with TRBJ2-2, with D perhaps TRBD2 (5 bases). V was pared by 0 bases and J by 1 base, with 12 bases between. The CDR3 sequence is 17 residues long. Germline V gene data show CDR1 as SGHDN and CDR2 as FVKESK. CDR3 sequence: CASSQDVGSVNTGELFF. In DNA form, the CDR3 reads TGTGCCAGCAGCCAAGATGTAGGGAGTGTGAACACCGGGGAGCTGTTTTTT.

The genes are TRBV6-6 and TRBJ1-1, with a weak D call TRBD1 (5 bases). V dropped 5 bases and J dropped 1 base, with 8 bases sitting between them. The CDR3 consists of 13 residues. Germline loops: CDR1 MNHNY, CDR2 SVGAGI (reference sequence). CDR3 in DNA: TGTGCCAGCAGTGCCCAGGGGAACACTGAAGCTTTCTTT. Its translation: CASSAQGNTEAFF.

This clone occurred a few times. The rearrangement uses TRBV5-1 and TRBJ2-7, with D possibly matching TRBD1 (5 bases). Per germline, CDR1 SGHRS and CDR2 YFSETQ. There are 12 residues in the CDR3. V gave up 2 bases and J gave up 3 bases, with 6 bases separating them. CDR3 nucleotides: TGCGCCAGCAGCTTCCAGGGCTACGAGCAGTACTTC. This codes for CASSFQGYEQYF.

This clone has only a few counts. This rearrangement joins TRBV6-6 to TRBJ2-7, with 10 bases fitting TRBD2. The CDR3 loop spans 16 amino acids. Per germline, CDR1 MNHNY and CDR2 SVGAGI (reference sequence). The ends lost 8 bases at V and 1 base at J; junction bases unmatched: 11. The CDR3 spells CASGDSGRLRSYEQYF. CDR3 DNA: TGTGCCAGCGGAGATAGCGGGAGGCTCCGTTCCTACGAGCAGTACTTC.

The chain is built from TRBV7-3 and TRBJ2-2; perhaps TRBD1 as D (5 bases). V was clipped by 5 bases and J by 4 bases, with 11 bases between them. The length of the CDR3 is 14 residues. CDR1 is SGHTA, CDR2 FQGTGA, per germline. CDR3 amino acids: CASSPVTATGELFF. CDR3 bases: TGTGCCAGCAGCCCAGTGACAGCCACCGGGGAGCTGTTTTTT.

The chain is built from TRBV7-9 and TRBJ2-5, with TRBD1 identical over 9 bases. Germline CDR1 is SEHNR and CDR2 is FQNEAQ (reference sequence). J lost 5 bases, V lost 2 bases, and 6 bases had no gene match. CDR3 length equals 15 residues. This chain's CDR3 is CASSLRDREGETQYF. The CDR3 DNA sequence: TGTGCCAGCAGCTTAAGGGACAGGGAGGGGGAGACCCAGTACTTC.

This chain joins TRBV5-6 and TRBJ2-7; 10 bases line up with TRBD2. The CDR3 sequence is 16 residues long. Germline assignment: CDR1 SGHDT and CDR2 YYEEEE. V was clipped by 2 bases and J by 4 bases; unmatched bases: 9. The DNA for the CDR3 is TGTGCCAGCAGCTTAGGTCTAGCGGGAGTGTGGTACGAGCAGTACTTC. The encoded protein is CASSLGLAGVWYEQYF. Using reference TRBV5-6 and TRBJ2-7 for the parts outside the CDR3, the full variable domain is DAGVTQSPTHLIKTRGQQVTLRCSPKSGHDTVSWYQQALGQGPQFIFQYYEEEERQRGNFPDRFSGHQFPNYSSELNVNALLLGDSALYLCASSLGLAGVWYEQYFGPGTRLTVT.

This clone was picked up a small number of times. The V gene is TRBV21-1, the J gene TRBJ1-2; the DNA was not used to check the table's D call, TRBD1. TRBV21-1 corresponds to a pseudogene. CDR3 length: 17 amino acids. CDR3 in amino acids: CASTSPGGRVINYGYTF. As DNA, the CDR3 is TGTGCCAGCACCTCTCCAGGGGGCAGAGTAATTAACTATGGCTACACCTTC.

In this sample, this clone turned up a few times. The rearrangement links TRBV7-9 to TRBJ2-3; D is unresolved. The V end was cut by 2 bases, the J end by 3 bases, with 3 bases between. Germline assignment: CDR1 SEHNR and CDR2 FQNEAQ (reference sequence). The CDR3 has 12 residues. Here the CDR3 DNA reads TGTGCCAGCAGCTTATGGACAGATACGCAGTATTTT. Its translation is CASSLWTDTQYF. Using reference TRBV7-9 and TRBJ2-3 for the parts outside the CDR3, the full variable domain is DTGVSQNPRHKITKRGQNVTFRCDPISEHNRLYWYRQTLGQGPEFLTYFQNEAQLEKSRLLSDRFSAERPKGSFSTLEIQRTEQGDSAMYLCASSLWTDTQYFGPGTRLTVL.

The chain uses TRBV5-6 and TRBJ2-7, with D uncertain. Per the germline V gene, CDR1 is SGHDT and CDR2 is YYEEEE. V was shortened by 4 bases and J by 7 bases, with 9 bases between the two germline ends. This CDR3 has 11 amino acids. The CDR3 DNA reads as TGTGCCAGCAGCGACCTCGTGGAGCAGTACTTC. Protein: CASSDLVEQYF.

V and J are TRBV27 and TRBJ1-4, with D unclear. With 8 bases removed from V and 0 bases from J, the gap between germline ends came to 25 bases. The CDR3 contains 19 residues. Germline loops: CDR1 MNHEY, CDR2 SMNVEV (reference sequence). The CDR3 nucleotides are TGTGCCAGCCGTGACAAATCCAGATACCCGATTGCAACTAATGAAAAACTGTTTTTT. Protein product: CASRDKSRYPIATNEKLFF.

This clone was seen a few times. The rearrangement uses TRBV19 and TRBJ2-7; D tentatively reads TRBD1 or TRBD2 (5 bases each). Per germline, CDR1 LNHDA and CDR2 SQIVND (reference sequence). The CDR3 covers 15 residues. Deletions cut 3 bases from V and 2 bases from J, with 14 bases between. CDR3 DNA sequence: TGTGCCAGTAGTATGGTAGGGGACGGCGCCTACGAGCAGTACTTC. Amino acid sequence: CASSMVGDGAYEQYF.

Regarding this clone: Additional DNA sequences in this sample encode the identical CDR3. The gene calls are TRBV9 and TRBJ2-7; D might be TRBD1 or TRBD2, each matching 5 bases. With 0 bases removed from V and 2 bases from J, the gap between germline ends came to 12 bases. The CDR3 spans 15 residues. Germline loops: CDR1 SGDLS, CDR2 YYNGEE. The DNA of the CDR3 is TGTGCCAGCAGCGTAGGAGGGGTAGGAGCCTACGAGCAGTACTTC. Its protein product is CASSVGGVGAYEQYF.

The genes are TRBV11-2 and TRBJ1-2; D possibly corresponds to TRBD1 (5 bases). This CDR3 is built from 12 residues. V lost 3 bases to trimming and J lost 8 bases, with 10 bases between them. Germline V lookup: CDR1 SGHAT, CDR2 FQNNGV. CDR3 nucleotides: TGTGCCAGCAGCTTCCGGGACGAAGGCTACACCTTC. This gives the protein CASSFRDEGYTF.

This sequence joins TRBV4-3 and TRBJ2-3; D possibly corresponds to TRBD1 (5 bases). The V end lost 1 base, the J end lost 1 base, and 15 bases lay between the germline ends. The CDR3 has 17 residues. CDR1 and CDR2 (germline): LGHNA, YSLEER. CDR3 amino acids: CASSQARGRVRTDTQYF. The CDR3 DNA sequence: TGCGCCAGCAGCCAAGCTAGGGGTCGGGTACGCACAGATACGCAGTATTTT.